These T cell receptor beta chains were read from a single sample in a study of blood T cells in healthy people across ages. TCRdb itself ran the 5' RACE reads through MiXCR, one entry per CDR3 protein. Of approximately 1.5 million distinct CDR3 sequences in the sample, approximately 42% were seen once. Material: blood. The receptors were sampled from a woman aged 18-29 years in good health. CDR3s include the opening cysteine and the closing phenylalanine or tryptophan. D genes are given only for firm matches. Not all rows give a size; the values are once, few, many and, for expanded clones, a class.

J,size,D,V,CDR3,DNA
TRBJ2-7,few,TRBD2,TRBV6-6,CASSGLADLYEQYF,TGTGCCAGCAGTGGGCTAGCGGACCTCTACGAGCAGTACTTC
TRBJ2-3,NA,NA,TRBV6-5,CASSDSQTNTQYF,TGTGCCAGCAGTGACTCGCAGACCAATACGCAGTATTTT
TRBJ2-5,NA,TRBD2,TRBV7-2,CASSLVISASGSSYNEQYF,TGTGCCAGCAGCTTAGTTATTTCGGCTAGCGGGAGTTCCTACAATGAGCAGTACTTC
TRBJ2-1,NA,TRBD2,TRBV28,CASSDIGLAGGLYNEQFF,TGTGCCAGCAGTGACATTGGACTAGCGGGGGGGCTTTACAATGAGCAGTTCTTC
TRBJ2-7,NA,NA,TRBV12-3/TRBV12-4,CASSRPGTLYEQYF,TGTGCCAGCAGTAGGCCCGGGACACTCTACGAGCAGTACTTC
TRBJ1-5,few,NA,TRBV5-1,CASSLEAGARQPQHF,TGCGCCAGCAGCTTGGAGGCAGGGGCGCGTCAGCCCCAGCATTTT
TRBJ1-4,NA,NA,TRBV12-3/TRBV12-4,CASSLHSNEKLFF,TGTGCCAGCAGTTTACACTCTAATGAAAAACTGTTTTTT
TRBJ2-7,few,NA,TRBV7-7,CASSQGFNSYEQYF,TGTGCTAGCAGCCAGGGGTTTAACTCCTACGAGCAGTACTTC
TRBJ2-7,NA,TRBD1,TRBV4-3,CASSQGDLTGGSYEQYF,TGCGCCAGCAGCCAAGGGGACCTGACAGGGGGAAGTTACGAGCAGTACTTC
TRBJ2-3,NA,NA,TRBV4-3,CASSQDVGRATDTQYF,TGCGCCAGCAGCCAAGATGTGGGCAGGGCCACAGATACGCAGTATTTT
TRBJ2-7,NA,NA,TRBV2,CASSDRTGEAQYF,TGTGCCAGCAGTGACCGAACAGGGGAGGCCCAGTACTTC
TRBJ1-5,few,NA,TRBV4-3,CASSQDLRGHQPQHF,TGCGCCAGCAGCCAAGATCTCAGGGGCCATCAGCCCCAGCATTTT
TRBJ1-5,few,NA,TRBV24-1,CATSEGIGQPQHF,TGTGCCACCAGTGAAGGGATCGGACAGCCCCAGCATTTT
TRBJ1-1,NA,NA,TRBV5-6,CASSLEVLNTETFF,TGTGCCAGCAGCTTGGAGGTATTGAACACTGAAACTTTCTTT
TRBJ2-7,many,TRBD1,TRBV7-2,CATRGWGSYEQYF,TGTGCCACCAGGGGGTGGGGCTCCTACGAGCAGTACTTC
TRBJ2-7,NA,NA,TRBV20-1,CSAIGGFGYEQYF,TGCAGTGCTATCGGGGGATTCGGCTACGAGCAGTACTTC
TRBJ2-1,few,NA,TRBV11-2,CASSRPADLEPNEQFF,TGTGCCAGCAGTCGGCCCGCCGACCTGGAACCCAATGAGCAGTTCTTC
TRBJ2-5,NA,TRBD1,TRBV2,CASSGTGRRSSNNEQYF,TGTGCCAGCAGCGGGACAGGCCGTCGAAGCTCCAACAATGAGCAGTACTTC
TRBJ2-5,few,NA,TRBV13,CASNEQGGKTQYF,TGTGCCAGCAATGAACAGGGAGGGAAGACCCAGTACTTC
TRBJ1-5,NA,NA,TRBV19,CASSMGWGGGQPQHF,TGTGCCAGTAGTATGGGTTGGGGCGGAGGACAGCCCCAGCATTTT
TRBJ2-3,few,NA,TRBV7-8,CASTRRITDTQYF,TGTGCCAGCACCCGGAGAATCACAGATACGCAGTATTTT
TRBJ1-1,NA,NA,TRBV5-1,CASSVNQGLEAFF,TGCGCCAGCAGCGTGAACCAGGGTCTTGAAGCTTTCTTT
TRBJ1-2,few,NA,TRBV20-1,CSATEGVGYGYTF,TGCAGTGCTACGGAGGGGGTCGGCTATGGCTACACCTTC